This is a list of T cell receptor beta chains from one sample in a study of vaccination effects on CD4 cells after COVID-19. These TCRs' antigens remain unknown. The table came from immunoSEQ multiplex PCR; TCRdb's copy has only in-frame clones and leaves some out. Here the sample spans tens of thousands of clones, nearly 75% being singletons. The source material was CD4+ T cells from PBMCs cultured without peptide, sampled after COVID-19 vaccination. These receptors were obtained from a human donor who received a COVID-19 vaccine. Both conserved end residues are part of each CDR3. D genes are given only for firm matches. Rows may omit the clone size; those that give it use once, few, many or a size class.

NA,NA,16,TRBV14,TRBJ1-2,CASSQDSWGYQGGYTF,TGTGCCAGCAGCCAAGATAGTTGGGGGTATCAAGGAGGCTACACCTTC
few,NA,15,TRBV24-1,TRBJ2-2,CATRGAQGNTGELFF,TGTGCCACCAGAGGCGCACAGGGTAACACCGGGGAGCTGTTTTTT
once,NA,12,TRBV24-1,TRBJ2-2,CASRGNTGELFF,TGTGCCTCCCGGGGAAACACCGGGGAGCTGTTTTTT
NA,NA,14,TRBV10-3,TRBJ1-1,CAISGQSMNTEAFF,TGTGCCATCAGTGGACAGTCGATGAACACTGAAGCTTTCTTT
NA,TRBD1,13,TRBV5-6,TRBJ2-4,CASTARGINIQYF,TGTGCCAGCACCGCCAGGGGGATAAACATTCAGTACTTC
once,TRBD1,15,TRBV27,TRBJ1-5,CASRGQGLRNQPQHF,TGTGCCAGCAGGGGACAGGGTCTCCGCAATCAGCCCCAGCATTTT
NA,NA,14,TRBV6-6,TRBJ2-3,CASSYSGYTDTQYF,TGTGCCAGCAGTTACTCGGGGTACACAGATACGCAGTATTTT
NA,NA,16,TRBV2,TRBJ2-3,CASSEVYWQSTDTQYF,TGTGCCAGCAGTGAAGTCTACTGGCAGAGCACAGATACGCAGTATTTT
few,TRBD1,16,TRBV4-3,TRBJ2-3,CASSRRTGGLYDTQYF,TGCGCCAGCAGCCGCCGGACAGGGGGATTATACGATACGCAGTATTTT
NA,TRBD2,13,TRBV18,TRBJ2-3,CASSPSGGDTQYF,TGTGCCAGCTCACCATCGGGGGGGGATACGCAGTATTTT
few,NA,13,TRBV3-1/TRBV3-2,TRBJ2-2,CASSQPGYGELFF,TGTGCCAGCAGCCAACCGGGCTACGGGGAGCTGTTTTTT
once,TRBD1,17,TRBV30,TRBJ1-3,CAWSSKTTGQGKDTIYF,TGTGCCTGGAGCTCTAAAACGACGGGACAGGGGAAAGACACCATATATTTT
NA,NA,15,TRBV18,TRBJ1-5,CASSLDQNSNQPQHF,TGTGCCAGCTCACTAGACCAGAATAGCAATCAGCCCCAGCATTTT
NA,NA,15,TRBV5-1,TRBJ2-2,CASSSTDTNTGELFF,TGCGCCAGCAGCTCGACTGATACGAACACCGGGGAGCTGTTTTTT
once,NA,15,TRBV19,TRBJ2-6,CASSMVFSGANVLTF,TGTGCCAGTAGTATGGTTTTCTCTGGGGCCAACGTCCTGACTTTC
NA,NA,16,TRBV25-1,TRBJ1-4,CASSEPTAATNEKLFF,TGTGCCAGCAGTGAACCGACAGCTGCAACTAATGAAAAACTGTTTTTT
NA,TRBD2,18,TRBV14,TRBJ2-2,CASSQEAGGTLHTGELFF,TGTGCCAGCAGCCAAGAGGCGGGGGGGACTCTACACACCGGGGAGCTGTTTTTT
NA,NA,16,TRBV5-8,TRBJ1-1,CASSSWNWRVNTEAFF,TGTGCCAGCAGCAGTTGGAACTGGAGGGTGAACACTGAAGCTTTCTTT
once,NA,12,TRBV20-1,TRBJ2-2,CSASKTTGELFF,TGCAGTGCTAGTAAAACGACCGGGGAGCTGTTTTTT
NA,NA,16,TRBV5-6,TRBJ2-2,CASSLFGGTNTGELFF,TGTGCCAGCAGCTTATTTGGGGGAACGAACACCGGGGAGCTGTTTTTT
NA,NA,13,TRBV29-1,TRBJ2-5,CSVQRGPGETQYF,TGCAGCGTTCAACGGGGGCCGGGGGAGACCCAGTACTTC
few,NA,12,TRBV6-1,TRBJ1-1,CASSERGVRAFF,TGTGCCAGCAGTGAACGTGGGGTTAGAGCTTTCTTT
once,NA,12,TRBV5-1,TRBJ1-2,CASSFVEGGYTF,TGCGCCAGCAGCTTCGTGGAGGGGGGCTACACCTTC
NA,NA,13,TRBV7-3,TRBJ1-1,CASSSQGNTEAFF,TGTGCCAGCAGCTCACAGGGGAACACTGAAGCTTTCTTT
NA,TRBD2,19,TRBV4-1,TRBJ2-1,CASSPGTSGGLYKYNEQFF,TGCGCCAGCAGCCCGGGGACTAGCGGGGGTCTCTATAAGTACAATGAGCAGTTCTTC
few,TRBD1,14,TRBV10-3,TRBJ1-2,CAISRDRDNYGYTF,TGTGCCATCAGTCGGGACAGGGATAACTATGGCTACACCTTC
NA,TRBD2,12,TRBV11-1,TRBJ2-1,CASGGVYNEQFF,TGTGCCAGCGGGGGGGTTTACAATGAGCAGTTCTTC
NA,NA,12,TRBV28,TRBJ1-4,CASSTNPAGLFF,TGTGCCAGCAGCACAAACCCCGCAGGACTGTTTTTT
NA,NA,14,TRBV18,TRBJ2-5,CASSPSGLPETQYF,TGTGCCAGCTCACCTTCAGGTTTACCGGAGACCCAGTACTTC
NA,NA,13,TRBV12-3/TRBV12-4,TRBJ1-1,CASSLAGNTEAFF,TGTGCCAGCAGCTTGGCGGGGAACACTGAAGCTTTCTTT
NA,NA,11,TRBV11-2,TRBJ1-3,CASSRDGAIYF,TGTGCCAGCAGCCGGGATGGGGCCATATATTTT
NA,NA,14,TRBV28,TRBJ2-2,CASSPSANTGELFF,TGTGCCAGCAGTCCAAGCGCGAACACCGGGGAGCTGTTTTTT
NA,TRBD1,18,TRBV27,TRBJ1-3,CASSPGQGLRARRGTIYF,TGTGCCAGCAGCCCGGGACAGGGTTTAAGGGCCCGTAGGGGCACCATATATTTT
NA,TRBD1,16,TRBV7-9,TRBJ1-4,CASRKGQGITNEKLFF,TGTGCCAGCAGAAAGGGACAGGGGATAACTAATGAAAAACTGTTTTTT
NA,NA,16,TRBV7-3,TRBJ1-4,CASSPRVQAKGEKLFF,TGTGCCAGCAGCCCAAGGGTTCAGGCTAAGGGGGAAAAACTGTTTTTT
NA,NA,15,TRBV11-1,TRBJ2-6,CASSRTPQGANVLTF,TGTGCCAGCAGTCGGACCCCACAGGGGGCCAACGTCCTGACTTTC
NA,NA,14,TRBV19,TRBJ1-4,CASSNQPTNEKLFF,TGTGCCAGTAGTAACCAGCCAACTAATGAAAAACTGTTTTTT
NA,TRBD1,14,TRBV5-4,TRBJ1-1,CASSLGQGRSEAFF,TGTGCCAGCAGCTTGGGACAGGGACGGTCTGAAGCTTTCTTT
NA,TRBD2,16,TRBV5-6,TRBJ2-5,CASSLTSGGAQETQYF,TGTGCCAGCAGCTTGACTAGCGGGGGGGCACAAGAGACCCAGTACTTC
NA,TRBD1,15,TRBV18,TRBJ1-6,CASSQGQGANSPLHF,TGTGCCAGCTCCCAAGGACAGGGGGCTAATTCACCCCTCCACTTT
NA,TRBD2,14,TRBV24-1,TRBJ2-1,CATSGAGDYNEQFF,TGTGCCACCAGTGGGGCGGGGGACTACAATGAGCAGTTCTTC
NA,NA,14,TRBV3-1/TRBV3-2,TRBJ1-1,CASSQEHSNTEAFF,TGTGCCAGCAGCCAAGAACACAGCAACACTGAAGCTTTCTTT
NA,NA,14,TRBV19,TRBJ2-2,CASSPERWTGELFF,TGTGCCAGTAGTCCGGAGAGGTGGACCGGGGAGCTGTTTTTT
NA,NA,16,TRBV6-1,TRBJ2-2,CASRETRGSNTGELFF,TGTGCCAGCAGAGAAACGCGGGGTTCGAACACCGGGGAGCTGTTTTTT
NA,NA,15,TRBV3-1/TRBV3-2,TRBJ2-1,CASSQDPTDYNEQFF,TGTGCCAGCAGCCAAGATCCAACAGATTACAATGAGCAGTTCTTC
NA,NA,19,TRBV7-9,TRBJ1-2,CASSLGDAAGDDFNYGYTF,TGTGCCAGCAGCTTAGGAGATGCGGCAGGGGATGACTTTAACTATGGCTACACCTTC
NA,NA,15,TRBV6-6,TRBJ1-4,CASSYGQLSGEKLFF,TGTGCCAGCAGTTACGGGCAACTATCGGGTGAAAAACTGTTTTTT
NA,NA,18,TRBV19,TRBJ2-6,CASSPGTLPYRGANVLTF,TGTGCCAGTAGCCCCGGGACATTACCTTACCGCGGGGCCAACGTCCTGACTTTC
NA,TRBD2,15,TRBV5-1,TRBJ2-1,CASSQTVAGVNEQFF,TGCGCCAGCAGCCAGACGGTAGCGGGGGTCAATGAGCAGTTCTTC
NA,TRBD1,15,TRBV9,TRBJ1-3,CASSARQGGGNTIYF,TGTGCCAGCAGCGCCAGACAGGGGGGTGGAAACACCATATATTTT
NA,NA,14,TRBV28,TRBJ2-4,CASRNPRAKNIQYF,TGTGCCAGCAGAAACCCCCGGGCCAAAAACATTCAGTACTTC
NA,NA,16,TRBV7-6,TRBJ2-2,CASSLTPAGNTGELFF,TGTGCCAGCAGCTTAACTCCGGCGGGGAACACCGGGGAGCTGTTTTTT